Described below is a single TCR beta chain sequence and its context. The authors' processing: It was from reference gene primer amplification that nucleated cell counts were estimated. Sequencing was performed with immunoSEQ multiplex PCR; in TCRdb, only in-frame clones are kept and a portion is missing. D and trimming were read from the DNA, whereas the V and J calls and clone size are those reported in that table. The sample lists around 120,000 clones, around 89% occurring once. These data belong to a study of blood T cell repertoires in COVID-19. Study-level information: The United States, Italy and Spain provided the acute and convalescent COVID-19 samples. In each case, the material was cDNA or gDNA derived from T cells, B-cell-depleted T cells, or PBMCs.

Germline lookup yields CDR1 KGHSH and CDR2 LQKENI. V dropped 6 bases and J dropped 3 bases, with 8 bases sitting between them. The CDR3 is made up of 13 amino acids. This chain uses TRBV18 with TRBJ2-2; D unresolved. Sequencing used peripheral blood. The TCR sequence derives from a human donor in a cohort sampled during active COVID-19. The CDR3 region has the DNA TGTGCCAGCTCCCCTCGAGACACCGGGGAGCTGTTTTTT. Translation gives CASSPRDTGELFF.